This TCR beta chain was captured by sequencing in a study of human T cells and chemical hapten exposure. Whole-study context: The study sensitized with 2% DPC on a roughly 2 cm by roughly 2 cm patch of upper inner arm skin.

TCRdb processed the RACE reads anew with MiXCR; each CDR3 protein has one entry. The profile covers some 170,000 distinct CDR3 sequences, with under 25% appearing a single time and approximately 6.4% taken by the ten largest. This clonotype has just a few counts. J lost 3 bases, V lost 3 bases, and 10 bases had no gene match. This CDR3 has 16 residues. CDR1 is LGHDT and CDR2 is YNNKEL in the germline V gene (reference sequence). Time point indicated: patch test 1, 2 weeks after DPC sensitization. Treatment indicated: therapeutic diphenylcyclopropenone sensitization with weekly scalp DPC. This receptor was taken from a woman in her forties or fifties with alopecia areata. Some clones in this sample may be carry-over from other donors' samples. The rearrangement joins TRBV3-1 to TRBJ2-5; 7 bases are a match to TRBD1. Sequencing used whole blood, obtained in connection with sensitization to the hapten diphenylcyclopropenone (DPC). CDR3 residues: CASSHNRGTVEETQYF. The CDR3 DNA reads as TGTGCCAGCAGCCACAACCGAGGGACAGTTGAAGAGACCCAGTACTTC.